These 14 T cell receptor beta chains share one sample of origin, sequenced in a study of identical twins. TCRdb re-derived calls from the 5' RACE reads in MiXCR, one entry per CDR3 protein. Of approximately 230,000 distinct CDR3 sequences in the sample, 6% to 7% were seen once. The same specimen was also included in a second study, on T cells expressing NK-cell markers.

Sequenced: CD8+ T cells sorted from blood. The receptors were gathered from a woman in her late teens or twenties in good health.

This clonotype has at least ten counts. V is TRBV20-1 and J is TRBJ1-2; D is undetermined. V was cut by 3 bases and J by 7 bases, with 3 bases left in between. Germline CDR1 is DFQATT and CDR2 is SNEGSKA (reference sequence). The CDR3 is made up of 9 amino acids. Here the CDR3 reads CSASFGYTF. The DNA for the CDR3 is TGCAGTGCTAGTTTTGGCTACACCTTC.

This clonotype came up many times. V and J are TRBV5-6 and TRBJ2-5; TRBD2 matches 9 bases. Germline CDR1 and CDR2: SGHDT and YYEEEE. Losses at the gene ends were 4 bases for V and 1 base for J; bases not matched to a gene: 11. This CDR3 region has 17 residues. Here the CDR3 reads CASSPRRLAVSQETQYF. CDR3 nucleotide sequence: TGTGCCAGCAGCCCGCGCCGACTAGCGGTGAGCCAAGAGACCCAGTACTTC.

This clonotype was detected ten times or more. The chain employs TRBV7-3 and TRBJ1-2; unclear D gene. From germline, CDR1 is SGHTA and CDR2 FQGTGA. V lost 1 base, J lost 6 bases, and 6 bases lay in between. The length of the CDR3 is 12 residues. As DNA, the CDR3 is TGTGCCAGCAGCTTAATCGGGGATGGCTACACCTTC. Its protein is CASSLIGDGYTF.

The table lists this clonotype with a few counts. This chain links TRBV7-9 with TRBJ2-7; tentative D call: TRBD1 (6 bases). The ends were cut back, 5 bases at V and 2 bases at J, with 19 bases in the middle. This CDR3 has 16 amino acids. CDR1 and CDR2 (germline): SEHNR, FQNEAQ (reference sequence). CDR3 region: CASSPRTAQHTYEQYF. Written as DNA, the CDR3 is TGTGCCAGCAGCCCGAGGACAGCCCAACACACCTACGAGCAGTACTTC.

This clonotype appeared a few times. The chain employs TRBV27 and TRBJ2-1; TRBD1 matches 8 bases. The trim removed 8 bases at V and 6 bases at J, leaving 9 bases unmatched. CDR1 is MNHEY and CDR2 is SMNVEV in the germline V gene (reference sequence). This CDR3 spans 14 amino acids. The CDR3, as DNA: TGTGCCAGCGTCGGACAGGGCGTGCTCAATGAGCAGTTCTTC. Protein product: CASVGQGVLNEQFF.

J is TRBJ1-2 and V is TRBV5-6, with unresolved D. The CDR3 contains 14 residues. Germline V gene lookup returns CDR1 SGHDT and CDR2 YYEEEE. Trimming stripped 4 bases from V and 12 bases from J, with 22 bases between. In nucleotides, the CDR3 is TGTGCCAGCAGCCCGACCGGGAGCCGCTTTGCAGACACCTTC. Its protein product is CASSPTGSRFADTF.

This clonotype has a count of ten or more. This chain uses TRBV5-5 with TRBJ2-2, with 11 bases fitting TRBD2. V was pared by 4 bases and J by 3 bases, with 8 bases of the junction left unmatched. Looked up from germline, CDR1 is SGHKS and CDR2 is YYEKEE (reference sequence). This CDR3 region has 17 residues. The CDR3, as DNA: TGTGCCAGCAGCCGACCCCGGGGACTAGCGGACACCGGGGAGCTGTTTTTT. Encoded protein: CASSRPRGLADTGELFF.

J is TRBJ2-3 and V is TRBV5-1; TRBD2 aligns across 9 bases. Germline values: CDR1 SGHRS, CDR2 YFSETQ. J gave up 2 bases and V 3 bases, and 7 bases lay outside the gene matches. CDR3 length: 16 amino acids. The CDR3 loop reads CASSSGERGATDTQYF. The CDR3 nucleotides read TGCGCCAGCAGCTCCGGGGAGCGGGGGGCCACAGATACGCAGTATTTT.

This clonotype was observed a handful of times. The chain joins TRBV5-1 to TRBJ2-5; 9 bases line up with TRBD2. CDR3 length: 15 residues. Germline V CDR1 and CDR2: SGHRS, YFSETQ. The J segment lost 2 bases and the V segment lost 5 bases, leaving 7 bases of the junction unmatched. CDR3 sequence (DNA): TGCGCCAGCAGACGACTAGCGGTCGCTCAAGAGACCCAGTACTTC. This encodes CASRRLAVAQETQYF.

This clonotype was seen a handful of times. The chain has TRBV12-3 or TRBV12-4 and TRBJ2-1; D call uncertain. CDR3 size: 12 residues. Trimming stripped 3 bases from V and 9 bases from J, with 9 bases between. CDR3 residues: CASSFSVGEQFF. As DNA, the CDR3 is TGTGCCAGCAGTTTTAGTGTAGGTGAGCAGTTCTTC.

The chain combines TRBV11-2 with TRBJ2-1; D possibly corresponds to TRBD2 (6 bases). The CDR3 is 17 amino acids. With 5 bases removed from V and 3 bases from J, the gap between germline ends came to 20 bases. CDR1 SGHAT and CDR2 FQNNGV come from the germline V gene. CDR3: CASSGAGTPLRYNEQFF. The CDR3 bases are TGTGCCAGCAGCGGGGCAGGGACTCCCTTACGCTACAATGAGCAGTTCTTC. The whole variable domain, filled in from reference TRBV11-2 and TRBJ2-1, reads EAGVAQSPRYKIIEKRQSVAFWCNPISGHATLYWYQQILGQGPKLLIQFQNNGVVDDSQLPKDRFSAERLKGVDSTLKIQPAKLEDSAVYLCASSGAGTPLRYNEQFFGPGTRLTVL.

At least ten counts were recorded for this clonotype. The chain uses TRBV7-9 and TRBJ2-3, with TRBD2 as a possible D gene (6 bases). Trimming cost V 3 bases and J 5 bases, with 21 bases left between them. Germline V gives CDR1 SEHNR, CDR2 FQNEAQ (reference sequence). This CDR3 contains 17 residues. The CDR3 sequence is CASSFPWDSSRGDTQYF. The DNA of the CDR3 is TGTGCCAGCAGCTTCCCCTGGGACTCTTCAAGGGGAGATACGCAGTATTTT. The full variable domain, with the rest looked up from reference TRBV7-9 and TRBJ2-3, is DTGVSQNPRHKITKRGQNVTFRCDPISEHNRLYWYRQTLGQGPEFLTYFQNEAQLEKSRLLSDRFSAERPKGSFSTLEIQRTEQGDSAMYLCASSFPWDSSRGDTQYFGPGTRLTVL.

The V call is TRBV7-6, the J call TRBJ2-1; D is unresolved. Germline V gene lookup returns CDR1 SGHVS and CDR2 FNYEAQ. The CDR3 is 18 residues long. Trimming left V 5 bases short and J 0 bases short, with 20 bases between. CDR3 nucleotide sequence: TGTGCCAGCAGCCTGTACCCAGGATCCCCTTACTCCTACAATGAGCAGTTCTTC. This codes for CASSLYPGSPYSYNEQFF. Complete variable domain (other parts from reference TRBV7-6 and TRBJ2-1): GAGVSQSPRYKVTKRGQDVALRCDPISGHVSLYWYRQALGQGPEFLTYFNYEAQQDKSGLPNDRFSAERPEGSISTLTIQRTEQRDSAMYRCASSLYPGSPYSYNEQFFGPGTRLTVL.

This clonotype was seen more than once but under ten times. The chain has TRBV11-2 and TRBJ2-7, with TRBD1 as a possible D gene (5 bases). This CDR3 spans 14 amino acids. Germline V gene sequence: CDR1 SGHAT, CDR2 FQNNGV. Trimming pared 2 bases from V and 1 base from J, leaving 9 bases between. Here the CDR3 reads CASSLFQGSYEQYF. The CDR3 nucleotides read TGTGCCAGCAGCTTATTCCAGGGATCCTACGAGCAGTACTTC.